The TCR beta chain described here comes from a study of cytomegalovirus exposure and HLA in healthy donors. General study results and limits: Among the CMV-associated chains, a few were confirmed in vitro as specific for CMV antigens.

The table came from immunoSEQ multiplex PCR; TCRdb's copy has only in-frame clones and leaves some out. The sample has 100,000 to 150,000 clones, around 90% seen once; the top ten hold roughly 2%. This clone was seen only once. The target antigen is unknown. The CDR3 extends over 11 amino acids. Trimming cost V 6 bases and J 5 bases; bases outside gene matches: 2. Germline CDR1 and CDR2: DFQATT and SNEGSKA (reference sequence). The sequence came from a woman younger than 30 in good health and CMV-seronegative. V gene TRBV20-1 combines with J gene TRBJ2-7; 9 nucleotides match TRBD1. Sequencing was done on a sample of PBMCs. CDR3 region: CSAGQGDEQYF. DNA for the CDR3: TGCAGTGCGGGACAGGGCGACGAGCAGTACTTC.